Detailed here is one TCR beta chain. In this sample, this clonotype turned up a few times. The antigen it binds to is not known. One base away there is no much larger clone; base qualities are not given. From the cysteine up to the phenylalanine, the CDR3 has a length of 13 residues. Kept here is only the CDR3 DNA, which spans 39 bases and is read in frame from base 1. At the junction V is shortened by 4 bases and J by 12 bases; bases outside the gene matches: 8. CDR1 and CDR2 are drawn from the germline V gene: SGHDT, YYEEEE. The sequencer was an Illumina NovaSeq 6000. TCR cDNA was synthesized by 5'RACE template switching, through which a universal primer site and unique molecular identifiers were introduced. cDNA synthesis was primed from both the TCR alpha and TCR beta constant segments. Library amplification used two PCR steps, and the second PCR step added sample barcodes and sequencing adapters. Sequencing of libraries was done on Illumina HiSeq 2500 (2x100 bp) or NovaSeq (2x150 bp). As for how the authors treated the data: MIGEC handled demultiplexing of reads and collapsing into UMI consensus sequences, while MiXCR performed V(D)J alignment. Using edgeR on replicate PBMC samples, clonotypes were called vaccine-responding if FDR was below 0.01 and the log2 fold change was above 5 up to day 15. Each bulk clonotype received a CD4 or CD8 identity based on whether the sequenced CD4 or CD8 repertoire contained that clonotype at higher abundance. TCRdb reprocessed the public reads (quality trimming at Q25 with fastp, clone calling with MiXCR) and kept in-frame beta chains. Each record represents a unique CDR3 protein, reported with the most common genes and DNA among its rows. TCRdb's processing, not the study's, gives the V and J calls here. For this sample the table gives about 310,000 distinct CDR3 sequences, of which more than 3% were detected only once. About a quarter of the sample is in the top ten clones.

The sample is drawn from a study of T cells after yellow fever vaccination (dated by TCRdb to about 2019). Notes on the research overall: The SMART-Seq v4 Ultra Low Input RNA kit was used to prepare libraries from fractions with low cell numbers. Bulk TCR alpha and beta repertoires were sequenced longitudinally to track T-cell clones before and after primary and booster YFV17D yellow fever vaccination. The cohort comprised two healthy male donors, one aged 18 to 29 and one aged 30 to 40 years. Bulk PBMC replicates and cell subsets were isolated from blood drawn at multiple timepoints before and after both primary and secondary immunization.

Results and caveats for the whole study, not just this receptor: After the booster, most clones that had expanded after primary vaccination were detected again (almost 97% of CD4 and about 88% of CD8), suggesting broad maintenance of memory. The secondary T-cell response was found to be weaker but faster than the primary response, with a peak reached on day 5 rather than on day 15. A small fraction of clonotypes showed up in both the CD4 and CD8 compartments, probably as a result of convergent recombination. The study included only two donors, which limits how far the findings can be generalized. Computational filtering was required because FACS-sorted repertoires could contain abundant contaminating clonotypes from the bulk population.

The intended sense of this specimen's treatment or condition label: live attenuated yellow fever vaccine strain. At each blood-draw timepoint, two biological replicates of bulk PBMCs were collected. A standard Ficoll-Paque protocol was used to isolate PBMCs from peripheral blood. TriZol was used to extract RNA from bulk PBMCs, CD4 and CD8 fractions, and dextramer-positive and dextramer-negative fractions. The rearrangement joined TRBV5-6 to TRBJ1-1; TRBD1 aligns with 11 central bases. This sample comprised PBMCs, obtained on the day of the yellow fever booster vaccination. The source of this sequence is a man between 18 and 29 years old who received the YFV17D yellow fever vaccine. The base sequence is TGTGCCAGCAGCCATGGGACAGGGGGGCGGTCTTTCTTT. Translated, it reads CASSHGTGGRSFF.